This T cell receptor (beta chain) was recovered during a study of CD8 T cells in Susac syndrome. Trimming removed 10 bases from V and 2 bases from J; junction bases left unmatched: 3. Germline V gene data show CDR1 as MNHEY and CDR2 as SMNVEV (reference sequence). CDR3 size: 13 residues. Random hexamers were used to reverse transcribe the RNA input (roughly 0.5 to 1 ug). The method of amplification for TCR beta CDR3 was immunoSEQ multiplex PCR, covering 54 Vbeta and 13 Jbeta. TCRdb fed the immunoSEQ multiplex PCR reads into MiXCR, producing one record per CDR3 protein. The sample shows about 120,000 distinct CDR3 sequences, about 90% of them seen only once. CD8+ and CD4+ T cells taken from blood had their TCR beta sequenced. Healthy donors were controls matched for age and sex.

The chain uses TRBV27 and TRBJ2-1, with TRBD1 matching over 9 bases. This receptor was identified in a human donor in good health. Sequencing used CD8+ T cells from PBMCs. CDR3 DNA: TGTGCCACCGGACAGGGGCCCTACAATGAGCAGTTCTTC. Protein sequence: CATGQGPYNEQFF.